Following are 4 T cell receptor beta chains from one sample sequenced in a study of shared clonotypes between healthy human individuals. TCRdb's copy holds only in-frame clones and misses some; the assay was immunoSEQ multiplex PCR. The table includes hundreds of thousands of clones, less than 96% detected once. The sequenced material came from naive CD4+ T cells sorted from blood. Indicated subset: CD45RA+ positively selected. The receptors were sampled from a young woman in good health.

The gene calls are TRBV19 and TRBJ2-5; D uncertain. Trimming pared 3 bases from V and 1 base from J, leaving 6 bases between. Germline-derived CDR1 and CDR2 are LNHDA and SQIVND (reference sequence). CDR3 length: 13 amino acids. CDR3 sequence: CASSIPGQETQYF. CDR3 coding DNA: TGTGCCAGTAGTATCCCAGGCCAAGAGACCCAGTACTTC.

V usage is TRBV28 and J usage is TRBJ2-7; TRBD1 is a possible D gene (5 bases). This CDR3 contains 11 residues. Trimming left V 8 bases short and J 6 bases short, with 11 bases between. Germline V gives CDR1 MDHEN, CDR2 SYDVKM. CDR3 DNA: TGTGCCAGCGTGGCAGGGTTCGAGCAGTACTTC. Its translation is CASVAGFEQYF.

The V call is TRBV10-3, the J call TRBJ2-5; 11 nucleotides line up with TRBD1. The J call is uncertain, as TRBJ2-7 better fits the DNA end. CDR3 length equals 13 residues. Germline assignment: CDR1 ENHRY and CDR2 SYGVKD. CDR3 in amino acids: CAINEGTGGEQYF. CDR3 DNA sequence: TGTGCCATCAACGAAGGGACAGGGGGCGAGCAGTACTTC.

The table lists this clone with a count of one. This rearrangement joins TRBV28 to TRBJ1-1, with D perhaps TRBD1 (5 bases). Germline CDR1 MDHEN, CDR2 SYDVKM. The CDR3 runs to 15 residues. Trimming cost V 2 bases and J 0 bases, with 10 bases left between them. CDR3 amino acids: CASSLVQVVNTEAFF. The CDR3 DNA follows: TGTGCCAGCAGTTTAGTACAGGTGGTGAACACTGAAGCTTTCTTT.